The 14 T cell receptor beta chains in this list originate from one sample, sequenced in a study of OX40 agonist ivuxolimab in advanced cancers. Data came from immunoSEQ multiplex PCR; TCRdb stores just in-frame clones and leaves some out. The sample shows some 61,000 clones, about 90% of them seen only once. Specimen: CD4+ or CD8+ T cells sorted from blood, collected in a trial of the OX40 agonist ivuxolimab. The receptor source for this set is an adult with an advanced solid tumor such as melanoma, head and neck, liver or kidney cancer.

This clone was observed a handful of times. The chain is built from TRBV6-6 and TRBJ2-1, with D perhaps being TRBD1 or TRBD2 (6 bases each). The V end lost 10 bases, the J end lost 6 bases, and 25 bases lay between the germline ends. The germline CDR1 and CDR2 sequences are MNHNY and SVGAGI (reference sequence). CDR3 length: 16 residues. CDR3 DNA sequence: TGTGCCAATGGGACAAGGGGACTCCGGGGACTCAATGAGCAGTTCTTC. Its protein is CANGTRGLRGLNEQFF.

The CDR3 region has the DNA TGTGCCAGCAGCTCCATCCTAGCGGGGAGTTACTACGAGCAGTACTTC. Encoded protein: CASSSILAGSYYEQYF. This chain links TRBV11-3 with TRBJ2-7; TRBD2 agrees at 9 bases. V was pared by 4 bases and J by 3 bases, with 10 bases of the junction left unmatched. Germline CDR1 SGHNT, CDR2 YENEEA. The CDR3 spans 16 residues.

The V call is TRBV9, the J call TRBJ2-2; D ambiguous. Germline assignment: CDR1 SGDLS and CDR2 YYNGEE. The ends were cut back, 0 bases at V and 6 bases at J, with 9 bases in the middle. The CDR3 loop spans 14 amino acids. CDR3 residues: CASSVGANPGELFF. The CDR3 DNA follows: TGTGCCAGCAGCGTAGGAGCTAATCCCGGGGAGCTGTTTTTT. Together with reference TRBV9 and TRBJ2-2, the CDR3 gives the full variable domain: DSGVTQTPKHLITATGQRVTLRCSPRSGDLSVYWYQQSLDQGLQFLIQYYNGEERAKGNILERFSAQQFPDLHSELNLSSLELGDSALYFCASSVGANPGELFFGEGSRLTVL.

The chain is built from TRBV5-1 and TRBJ2-2, with D possibly TRBD2 on 6 matching bases. The germline gives CDR1 SGHRS, CDR2 YFSETQ. There are 14 residues in the CDR3. With 4 bases removed from V and 1 base from J, the gap between germline ends came to 8 bases. CDR3 protein: CASSEGLNTGELFF. CDR3 nucleotide sequence: TGCGCCAGCAGCGAGGGACTGAACACCGGGGAGCTGTTTTTT.

Of note for this clone: The germline gene is not matched at one end of the junction; a read error may be the cause. This chain connects TRBV4-2 to TRBJ2-1, with D uncertain. Germline V gives CDR1 LGHNA, CDR2 YNFKEQ. The CDR3 runs to 13 residues. CDR3 DNA: TGTGCCAGCAGCCAAGATTCGGGCTCCTCTATGGTCTTC. It is translated as CASSQDSGSSMVF.

The chain is built from TRBV9 and TRBJ2-3; D is unresolved. The CDR3 is 12 amino acids. V was shortened by 0 bases and J by 5 bases, with 4 bases between the two germline ends. CDR1 and CDR2 (germline): SGDLS, YYNGEE. The CDR3 DNA follows: TGTGCCAGCAGCGTAGGGTTAGATACGCAGTATTTT. This sequence encodes CASSVGLDTQYF.

This sequence joins TRBV5-1 and TRBJ2-7; 9 bases are shared with TRBD1. The CDR3 sequence is 14 residues long. Germline V gives CDR1 SGHRS, CDR2 YFSETQ. J lost 7 bases, V lost 4 bases, and 9 bases had no gene match. The CDR3 sequence: CASSPRDRESEQYF. CDR3 bases: TGCGCCAGCAGCCCCCGGGACAGGGAGTCTGAGCAGTACTTC.

In DNA, the CDR3 is TGTGCCAGCAGCTTGAGCGCAACTAATGAAAAACTGTTTTTT. It specifies CASSLSATNEKLFF. The gene calls are TRBV5-4 and TRBJ1-4; D ambiguous. V lost 1 base and J 0 bases, leaving 4 bases between the germline ends. Per germline, CDR1 SGHNT and CDR2 YYREEE (reference sequence). The length of the CDR3 is 14 residues.

This chain links TRBV12-5 with TRBJ1-5, with D possibly matching TRBD1 (5 bases). Germline loops: CDR1 LGHNT, CDR2 FRNRAP. The CDR3 spans 15 residues. The V and J ends lost 2 bases and 0 bases respectively, with 8 bases between them. The CDR3 sequence: CASGLKGTSNQPQHF. CDR3 coding DNA: TGTGCTAGTGGTTTGAAGGGGACTAGCAATCAGCCCCAGCATTTT.

V and J are TRBV5-1 and TRBJ2-5; D is tentatively TRBD1 or TRBD2 (5 bases each). Trimming removed 4 bases at V and 5 bases at J, with 15 bases between. From germline, CDR1 is SGHRS and CDR2 YFSETQ. The CDR3 covers 14 residues. Here the CDR3 reads CASSPRVGSETQYF. CDR3 in DNA: TGCGCCAGCAGCCCCAGGGTTGGGAGTGAGACCCAGTACTTC.

V gene TRBV7-6 combines with J gene TRBJ2-7; TRBD1 aligns across 8 bases. Germline CDR1 is SGHVS and CDR2 is FNYEAQ. After removal of 6 bases from V and 13 bases from J, the junction contained 14 bases not matched to a gene. The CDR3 is 13 amino acids. The CDR3 DNA reads TGTGCCAGCAGTCCGGACAGGGCTGGCCCCATCTACTTC. This gives the protein CASSPDRAGPIYF.

CDR3 coding DNA: TGCGCCAGCAGCCCAGACGCGGGACAGGGGTATAACTATGGCTACACCTTC. Its protein is CASSPDAGQGYNYGYTF. V is TRBV5-1 and J is TRBJ1-2; 10 bases align to TRBD1. The length of the CDR3 is 17 residues. With 4 bases clipped from V and 1 base from J, the junction kept 10 bases outside the gene matches. Per germline, CDR1 SGHRS and CDR2 YFSETQ.

The rearrangement joins TRBV18 to TRBJ1-2, with 9 bases identical to TRBD1. This CDR3 is built from 13 residues. The V gene's germline CDR1 is KGHSH and CDR2 LQKENI. Unmatched junction bases numbered 2, after V lost 3 bases and J lost 6 bases. This chain's CDR3 is CASSPRQGDGYTF. DNA for the CDR3: TGTGCCAGCTCACCGCGACAGGGGGATGGCTACACCTTC.

In its sample, this clone was seen once. The chain is built from TRBV4-2 and TRBJ2-3, with TRBD2 as a possible D gene (6 bases). Trimming shortened V by 0 bases and J by 3 bases, and 13 bases separated the two germline ends. Germline assignment: CDR1 LGHNA and CDR2 YNFKEQ. This CDR3 region has 16 residues. CDR3 sequence: CASSQEWSSETDTQYF. CDR3 nucleotides: TGTGCCAGCAGCCAAGAATGGTCTAGCGAGACAGATACGCAGTATTTT.